The present entry profiles one T cell receptor (beta chain) with its context. This sample was taken from a study of shared clonotypes between healthy human individuals. The CDR3 loop spans 15 amino acids. The germline V gene encodes CDR1 KGHSH and CDR2 LQKENI. Germline trimming cut 2 bases from V and 14 bases from J; bases unmatched to any gene: 14. Profiled with immunoSEQ multiplex PCR; TCRdb holds only in-frame clones, not every one. The sample lists around 1.6 million clones, around 98% occurring once. This clonotype originated in a man younger than 40 in good health. The sequencing input was naive CD4+ T cells sorted from blood. Subset defined: CD45RA+ positively selected. The chain recombines TRBV18 with TRBJ2-1, with TRBD2 identical over 8 bases. CDR3 DNA sequence: TGTGCCAGCTCACCAGGGACGATTAGCGGGGATCGGGAGTTCTTC. It encodes CASSPGTISGDREFF.